This record covers a single TCR beta chain. Only in-frame clones appear in the TCRdb table, and some are missing; sequencing was by immunoSEQ multiplex PCR. The sample carries about 64,000 clones, 80% to 95% recorded once. V was clipped by 3 bases and J by 3 bases; unmatched bases: 2. Germline values: CDR1 SGHNT, CDR2 YYREEE (reference sequence). This CDR3 contains 13 residues. The source of the sample is a study of T cell changes during pregnancy in multiple sclerosis. The sample was peripheral blood, taken in the third trimester of pregnancy. This chain connects TRBV5-4 to TRBJ1-2; 7 nucleotides agree with TRBD1. The source is a female donor in good health, enrolled as a control in a pregnancy study. The CDR3 here is CASSSGTDYGYTF. The CDR3, as DNA: TGTGCCAGCAGCTCCGGGACAGACTATGGCTACACCTTC.